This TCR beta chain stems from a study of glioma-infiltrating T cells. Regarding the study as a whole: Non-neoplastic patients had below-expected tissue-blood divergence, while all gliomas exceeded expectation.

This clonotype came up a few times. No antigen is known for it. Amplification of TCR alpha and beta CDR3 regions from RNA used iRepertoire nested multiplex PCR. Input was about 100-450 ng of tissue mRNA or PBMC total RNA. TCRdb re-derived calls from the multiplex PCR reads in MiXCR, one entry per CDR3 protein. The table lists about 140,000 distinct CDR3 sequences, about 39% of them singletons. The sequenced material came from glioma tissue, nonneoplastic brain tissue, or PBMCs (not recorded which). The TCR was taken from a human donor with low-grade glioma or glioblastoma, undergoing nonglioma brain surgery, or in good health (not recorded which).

CDR3 protein: CASSQDNPADTQYF. For the CDR3, the DNA is TGTGCCAGCAGCCAAGATAACCCAGCAGATACGCAGTATTTT. V is TRBV4-2 and J is TRBJ2-3; D remains ambiguous. V was shortened by 0 bases and J by 4 bases, with 8 bases between the two germline ends. Germline V gene lookup returns CDR1 LGHNA and CDR2 YNFKEQ. The CDR3 extends over 14 amino acids.